These 5 T cell receptor beta chains came from one sample sequenced in a study of CD8+ T cells in alopecia areata. After isolation, RNA underwent reverse transcription to generate cDNA as the sequencing template. Repertoires were generated with immunoSEQ multiplex PCR, while TCRdb's copy carries only in-frame clones and drops some. The repertoire holds roughly 250,000 clones, about 68% seen once, with about 1.3% in the top ten. This material consisted of CD4+ T cells sorted from blood, taken at week 0. These receptors were taken from a human donor with alopecia areata.

The chain uses TRBV30 and TRBJ1-2, with D possibly being TRBD1 (5 bases). The germline gives CDR1 GTSNPN, CDR2 SVGIG (reference sequence). The V gene lost 4 bases and the J gene lost 4 bases, with 22 bases spanning the gap. This CDR3 contains 16 residues. The CDR3 nucleotides read TGTGCCTGGACCCAAGGGGAAGGGCAGATCGGCTATGGCTACACCTTC. As protein: CAWTQGEGQIGYGYTF.

V is TRBV19 and J is TRBJ1-2; TRBD1 matches at 7 bases. This CDR3 has 13 amino acids. Germline V gene sequence: CDR1 LNHDA, CDR2 SQIVND (reference sequence). V shed 4 bases, J shed 7 bases, and the junction held 6 bases outside the gene matches. The CDR3, as DNA: TGTGCCAGTAGTACGACAGGGTTCTCTGGCTACACCTTC. It yields the protein CASSTTGFSGYTF. Together with reference TRBV19 and TRBJ1-2, the CDR3 gives the full variable domain: DGGITQSPKYLFRKEGQNVTLSCEQNLNHDAMYWYRQDPGQGLRLIYYSQIVNDFQKGDIAEGYSVSREKKESFPLTVTSAQKNPTAFYLCASSTTGFSGYTFGSGTRLTVV.

The J gene is TRBJ1-4, the V gene TRBV5-1; TRBD1 agrees at 7 bases. Germline V gives CDR1 SGHRS, CDR2 YFSETQ. The CDR3 runs to 15 residues. V lost 2 bases, J lost 3 bases, and 4 bases stayed unmatched. The DNA for the CDR3 is TGCGCCAGCAGCTTTTCCGGGACAGCTAATGAAAAACTGTTTTTT. Protein sequence: CASSFSGTANEKLFF.

V usage is TRBV5-6 and J usage is TRBJ2-7, with 10 bases that match TRBD1. J lost 4 bases, V lost 4 bases, and 11 bases had no gene match. This CDR3 is built from 16 residues. Germline V gene lookup returns CDR1 SGHDT and CDR2 YYEEEE. The DNA for the CDR3 is TGTGCCAGCAGCCCCAGACAGGGGGCGCTCAGGTACGAGCAGTACTTC. This translates into CASSPRQGALRYEQYF.

This clone was recorded once. The gene calls are TRBV9 and TRBJ2-3, with D possibly TRBD2 on 7 matching bases. The CDR3 loop spans 15 amino acids. Between the trimmed V and J ends, which lost 2 bases and 2 bases, there was a span of 12 bases. Per germline, CDR1 SGDLS and CDR2 YYNGEE. The CDR3 region has the DNA TGTGCCAGCAGCGTGGGCGGGGGCTACACAGATACGCAGTATTTT. Translation: CASSVGGGYTDTQYF. The whole variable domain, filled in from reference TRBV9 and TRBJ2-3, reads DSGVTQTPKHLITATGQRVTLRCSPRSGDLSVYWYQQSLDQGLQFLIQYYNGEERAKGNILERFSAQQFPDLHSELNLSSLELGDSALYFCASSVGGGYTDTQYFGPGTRLTVL.